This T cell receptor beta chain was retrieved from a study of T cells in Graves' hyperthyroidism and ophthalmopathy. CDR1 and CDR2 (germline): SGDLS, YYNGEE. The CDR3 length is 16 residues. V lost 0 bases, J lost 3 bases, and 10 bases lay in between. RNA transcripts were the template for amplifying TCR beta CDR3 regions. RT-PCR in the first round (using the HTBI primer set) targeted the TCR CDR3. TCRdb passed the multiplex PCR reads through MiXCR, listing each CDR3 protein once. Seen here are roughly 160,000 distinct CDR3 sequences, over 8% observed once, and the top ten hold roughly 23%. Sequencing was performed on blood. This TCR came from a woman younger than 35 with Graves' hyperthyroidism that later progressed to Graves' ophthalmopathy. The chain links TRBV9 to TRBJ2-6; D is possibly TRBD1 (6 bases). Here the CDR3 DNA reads TGTGCCAGCAGCGTAGTGGGGGCTGGTGGGGCCAACGTCCTGACTTTC. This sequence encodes CASSVVGAGGANVLTF.